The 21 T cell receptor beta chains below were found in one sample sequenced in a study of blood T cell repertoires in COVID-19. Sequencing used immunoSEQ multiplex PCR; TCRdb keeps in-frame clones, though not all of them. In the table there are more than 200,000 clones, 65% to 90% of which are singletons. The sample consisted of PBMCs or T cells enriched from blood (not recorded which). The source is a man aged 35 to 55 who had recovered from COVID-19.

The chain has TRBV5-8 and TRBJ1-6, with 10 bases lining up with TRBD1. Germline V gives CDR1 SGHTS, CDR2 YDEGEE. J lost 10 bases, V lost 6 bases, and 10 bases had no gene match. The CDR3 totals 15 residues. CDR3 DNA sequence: TGTGCCAGCACCCTCGGGACAGGGGTCTTCTCACCCCTCCACTTT. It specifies CASTLGTGVFSPLHF.

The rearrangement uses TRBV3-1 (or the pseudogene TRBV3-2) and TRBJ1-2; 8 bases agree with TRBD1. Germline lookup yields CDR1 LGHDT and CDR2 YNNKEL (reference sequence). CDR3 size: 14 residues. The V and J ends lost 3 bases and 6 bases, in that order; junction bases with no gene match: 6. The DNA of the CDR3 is TGTGCCAGCAGCCACCAGGGGGCGGGGAATGGCTACACCTTC. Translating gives CASSHQGAGNGYTF.

This CDR3 is CASSTNRGGEKLFF. DNA of the CDR3: TGTGCCAGCAGTACAAACAGGGGTGGGGAAAAACTGTTTTTT. V and J are TRBV27 and TRBJ1-4; 7 bases align to TRBD1. CDR3 length equals 14 residues. Germline assignment: CDR1 MNHEY and CDR2 SMNVEV (reference sequence). Unmatched junction bases numbered 8, after V lost 5 bases and J lost 8 bases.

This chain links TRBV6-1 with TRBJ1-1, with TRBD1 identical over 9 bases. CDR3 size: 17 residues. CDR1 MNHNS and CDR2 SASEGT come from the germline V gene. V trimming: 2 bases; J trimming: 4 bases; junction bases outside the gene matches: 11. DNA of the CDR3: TGTGCCAGCAGTGAACGAGGGACAGGGTTTAGGAGCACTGAAGCTTTCTTT. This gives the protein CASSERGTGFRSTEAFF.

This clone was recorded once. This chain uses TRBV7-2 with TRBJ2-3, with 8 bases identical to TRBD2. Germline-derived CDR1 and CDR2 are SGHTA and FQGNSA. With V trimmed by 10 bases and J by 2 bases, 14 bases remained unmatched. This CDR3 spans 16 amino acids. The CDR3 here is CATHAGIAGSTDTQYF. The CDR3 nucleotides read TGTGCCACCCATGCTGGAATAGCGGGATCCACAGATACGCAGTATTTT.

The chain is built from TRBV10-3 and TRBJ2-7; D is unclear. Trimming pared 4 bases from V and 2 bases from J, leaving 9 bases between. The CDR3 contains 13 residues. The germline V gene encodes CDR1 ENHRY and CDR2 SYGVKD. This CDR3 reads CAISGPPPYEQYF. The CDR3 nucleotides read TGTGCCATCAGTGGGCCACCTCCCTACGAGCAGTACTTC.

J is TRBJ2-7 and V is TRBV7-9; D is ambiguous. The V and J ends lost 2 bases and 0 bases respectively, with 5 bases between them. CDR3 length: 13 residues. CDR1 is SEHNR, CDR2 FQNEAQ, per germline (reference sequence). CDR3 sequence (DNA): TGTGCCAGCAGCTTAACAGCCTCCTACGAGCAGTACTTC. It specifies CASSLTASYEQYF.

The CDR3 protein is CASSLPENTEAFF. The CDR3, as DNA: TGTGCCAGCAGCTTACCAGAGAACACTGAAGCTTTCTTT. The chain is built from TRBV7-2 and TRBJ1-1, with D uncertain. CDR1 is SGHTA, CDR2 FQGNSA, per germline. The CDR3 contains 13 residues. V dropped 2 bases and J dropped 1 base, with 5 bases sitting between them.

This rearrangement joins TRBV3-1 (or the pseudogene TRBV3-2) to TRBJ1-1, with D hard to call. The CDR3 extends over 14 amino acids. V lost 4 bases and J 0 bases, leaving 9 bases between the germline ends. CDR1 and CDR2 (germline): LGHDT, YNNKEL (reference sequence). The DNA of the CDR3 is TGTGCCAGCAGCCCTTCTGCGCTGAACACTGAAGCTTTCTTT. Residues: CASSPSALNTEAFF.

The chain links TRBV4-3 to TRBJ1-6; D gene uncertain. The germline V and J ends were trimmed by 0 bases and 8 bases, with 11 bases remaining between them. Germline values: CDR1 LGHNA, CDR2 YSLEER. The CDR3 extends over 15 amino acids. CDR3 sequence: CASSQEFGGDSPLHF. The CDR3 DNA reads TGCGCCAGCAGCCAAGAGTTTGGCGGGGATTCACCCCTCCACTTT.

The CDR3 sequence: CASSFGKSGEQYF. CDR3 bases: TGTGCCAGCAGCTTCGGCAAGTCGGGAGAGCAGTACTTC. The chain is built from TRBV7-7 and TRBJ2-7; the D gene is possibly TRBD2 (5 bases). The germline V and J ends were trimmed by 3 bases and 7 bases, with 13 bases remaining between them. CDR1 and CDR2 from the germline V gene are SSHAT and FNYEAQ (reference sequence). This CDR3 is 13 amino acids long. The full variable domain, its missing parts supplied by reference TRBV7-7 and TRBJ2-7, is GAGVSQSPRYKVTKRGQDVTLRCDPISSHATLYWYQQALGQGPEFLTYFNYEAQPDKSGLPSDRFSAERPEGSISTLTIQRTEQRDSAMYRCASSFGKSGEQYFGPGTRLTVT.

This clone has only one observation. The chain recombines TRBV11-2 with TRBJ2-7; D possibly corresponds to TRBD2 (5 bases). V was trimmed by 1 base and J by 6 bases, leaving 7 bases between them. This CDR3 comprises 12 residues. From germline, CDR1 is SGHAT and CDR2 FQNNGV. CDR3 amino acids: CASSLGGLEQYF. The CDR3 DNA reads TGTGCCAGCAGCTTAGGAGGACTCGAGCAGTACTTC.

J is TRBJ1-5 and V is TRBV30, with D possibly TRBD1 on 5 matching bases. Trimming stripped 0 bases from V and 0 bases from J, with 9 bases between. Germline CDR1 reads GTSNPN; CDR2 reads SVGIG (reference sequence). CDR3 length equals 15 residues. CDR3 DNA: TGTGCCTGGAGTGTGGACAACTATAGCAATCAGCCCCAGCATTTT. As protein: CAWSVDNYSNQPQHF.

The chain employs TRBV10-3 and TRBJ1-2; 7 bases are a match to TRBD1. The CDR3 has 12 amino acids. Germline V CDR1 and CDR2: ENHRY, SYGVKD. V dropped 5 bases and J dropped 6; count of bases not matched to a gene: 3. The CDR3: CAISRGQDGYTF. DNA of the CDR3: TGTGCCATCAGTAGGGGGCAAGATGGCTACACCTTC.

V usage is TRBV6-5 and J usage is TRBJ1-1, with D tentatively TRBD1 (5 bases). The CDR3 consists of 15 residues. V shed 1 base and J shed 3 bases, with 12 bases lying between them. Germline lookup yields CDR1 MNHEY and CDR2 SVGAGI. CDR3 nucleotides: TGTGCCAGCAGTTACTTCGGGGGTAAGGACACTGAAGCTTTCTTT. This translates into CASSYFGGKDTEAFF.

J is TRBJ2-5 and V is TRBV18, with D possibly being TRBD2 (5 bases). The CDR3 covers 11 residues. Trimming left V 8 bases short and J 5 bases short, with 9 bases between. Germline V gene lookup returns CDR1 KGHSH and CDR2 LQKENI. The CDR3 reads CASRGTETQYF. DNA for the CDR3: TGTGCCAGCCGGGGTACGGAGACCCAGTACTTC.

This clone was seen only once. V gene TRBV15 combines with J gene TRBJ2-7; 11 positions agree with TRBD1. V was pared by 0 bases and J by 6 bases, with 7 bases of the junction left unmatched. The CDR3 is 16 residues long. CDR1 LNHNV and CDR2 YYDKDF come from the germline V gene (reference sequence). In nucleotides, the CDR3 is TGTGCCACCAGCAGAGATGGCGGACAGGGGGCAGTCGAGCAGTACTTC. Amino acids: CATSRDGGQGAVEQYF.

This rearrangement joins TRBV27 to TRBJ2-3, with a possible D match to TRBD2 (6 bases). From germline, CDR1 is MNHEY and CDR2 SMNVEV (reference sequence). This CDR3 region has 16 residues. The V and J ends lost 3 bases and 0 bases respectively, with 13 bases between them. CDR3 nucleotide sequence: TGTGCCAGCAGTTTGCGGGGAGGAGGTAGCACAGATACGCAGTATTTT. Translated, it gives CASSLRGGGSTDTQYF.

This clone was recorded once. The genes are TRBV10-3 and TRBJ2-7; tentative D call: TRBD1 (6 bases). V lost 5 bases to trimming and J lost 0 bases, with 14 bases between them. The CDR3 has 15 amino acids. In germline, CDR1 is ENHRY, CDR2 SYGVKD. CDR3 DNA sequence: TGTGCCATCAGTTTGACAGGCCGAAGCTCCTACGAGCAGTACTTC. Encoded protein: CAISLTGRSSYEQYF.

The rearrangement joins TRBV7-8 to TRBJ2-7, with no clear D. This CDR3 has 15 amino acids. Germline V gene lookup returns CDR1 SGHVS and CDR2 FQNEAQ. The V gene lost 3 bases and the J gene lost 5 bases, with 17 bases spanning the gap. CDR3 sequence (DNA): TGTGCCAGCAGCTTCGGGTCAACCTCCTGGGACGAGCAGTACTTC. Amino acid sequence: CASSFGSTSWDEQYF. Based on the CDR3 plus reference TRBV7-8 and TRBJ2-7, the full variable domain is GAGVSQSPRYKVAKRGQDVALRCDPISGHVSLFWYQQALGQGPEFLTYFQNEAQLDKSGLPSDRFFAERPEGSVSTLKIQRTQQEDSAVYLCASSFGSTSWDEQYFGPGTRLTVT.

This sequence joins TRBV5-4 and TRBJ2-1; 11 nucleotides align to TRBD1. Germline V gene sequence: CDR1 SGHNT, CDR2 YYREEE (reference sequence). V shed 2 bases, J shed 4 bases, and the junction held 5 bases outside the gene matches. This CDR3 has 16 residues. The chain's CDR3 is CASSLGTGGFYNEQFF. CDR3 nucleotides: TGTGCCAGCAGCTTAGGGACAGGGGGTTTTTACAATGAGCAGTTCTTC.